The 4 T cell receptor beta chains reported below all come from one sample, sequenced in a study of cytomegalovirus exposure and HLA in healthy donors. PCR used 60 Vbeta primers and 13 Jbeta primers. The method was immunoSEQ multiplex PCR; TCRdb's version includes in-frame clones alone and lacks a portion of them. The table has under 200,000 clones, approximately 90% seen once. The sequenced sample was PBMCs. These TCRs come from a young woman in good health and CMV-seronegative.

V and J are TRBV19 and TRBJ2-6, with TRBD2 identical over 10 bases. CDR3 length: 16 residues. Germline CDR1 LNHDA, CDR2 SQIVND (reference sequence). J lost 1 base, V lost 7 bases, and 4 bases had no gene match. DNA for the CDR3: TGTGCCAGTATCAAGCGGGAGGGTTCTGGGGCCAACGTCCTGACTTTC. It translates to CASIKREGSGANVLTF.

This chain connects TRBV7-8 to TRBJ1-2; a weak D match, TRBD1 (5 bases). V lost 5 bases and J lost 2, with 6 bases in between. The germline CDR1 and CDR2 sequences are SGHVS and FQNEAQ. The CDR3 covers 12 residues. As DNA, the CDR3 is TGTGCCAGCAGCAGGGGAAACTATGGCTACACCTTC. Encoded protein: CASSRGNYGYTF.

This chain connects TRBV7-2 to TRBJ2-5; 10 positions agree with TRBD1. Germline-derived CDR1 and CDR2 are SGHTA and FQGNSA. J was trimmed by 4 bases and V by 4 bases; bases with no gene match: 6. The CDR3 is 15 amino acids. The CDR3 sequence is CASSYGTGVSETQYF. The CDR3 nucleotides read TGTGCCAGCAGCTACGGGACAGGGGTTTCAGAGACCCAGTACTTC.

V gene TRBV14 combines with J gene TRBJ1-3; D is uncertain. The length of the CDR3 is 16 residues. The germline gives CDR1 SGHDN, CDR2 FVKESK. Deletions cut 1 base from V and 0 bases from J, with 10 bases between. CDR3: CASSQGRQFSGNTIYF. The CDR3 DNA reads TGTGCCAGCAGCCAAGGGCGGCAGTTCTCTGGAAACACCATATATTTT.